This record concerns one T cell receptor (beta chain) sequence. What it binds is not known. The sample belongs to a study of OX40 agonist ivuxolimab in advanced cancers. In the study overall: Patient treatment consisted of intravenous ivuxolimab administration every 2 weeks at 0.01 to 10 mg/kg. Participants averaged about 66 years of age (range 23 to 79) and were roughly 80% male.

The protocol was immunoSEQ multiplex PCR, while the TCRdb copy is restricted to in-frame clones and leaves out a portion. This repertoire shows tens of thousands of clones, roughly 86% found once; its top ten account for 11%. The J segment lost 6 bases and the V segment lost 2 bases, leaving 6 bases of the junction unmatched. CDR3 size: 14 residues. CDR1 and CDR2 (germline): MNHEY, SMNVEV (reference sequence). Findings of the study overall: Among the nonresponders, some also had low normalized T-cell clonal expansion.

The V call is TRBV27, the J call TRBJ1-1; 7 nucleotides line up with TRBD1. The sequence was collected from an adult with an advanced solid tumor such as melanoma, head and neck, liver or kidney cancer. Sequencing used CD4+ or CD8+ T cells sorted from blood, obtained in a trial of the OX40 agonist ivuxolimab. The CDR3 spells CASSLRGQGSEAFF. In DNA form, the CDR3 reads TGTGCCAGCAGTTTAAGGGGGCAGGGCTCTGAAGCTTTCTTT.